This T cell receptor (beta chain) was captured in a study of T cells in Graves' hyperthyroidism and ophthalmopathy. In regard to this clonotype: Its antigen is undetermined.

General study findings and limits: Most clonotypes that expanded in the thyroid above 0.001 also showed up in blood. The model anticipated ophthalmopathy a median approximately six months pre-onset. In the analysis, a 13 V-J model separated ophthalmopathy from stable hyperthyroidism.

The CDR3 regions of TCR beta were amplified from RNA transcripts. HTBI primers were employed in a first-round RT-PCR of the TCR CDR3. From the multiplex PCR reads, TCRdb called clonotypes with MiXCR, one entry per CDR3 protein. The sample carries about 500,000 distinct CDR3 sequences, about 45% recorded once. Germline V lookup: CDR1 SGHRS, CDR2 YFSETQ. Germline trimming cut 3 bases from V and 2 bases from J; bases unmatched to any gene: 5. CDR3 length equals 16 residues. The sequencing sample was made of peripheral blood or thyroid tissue (not recorded which). The chain links TRBV5-1 to TRBJ1-5, with 10 bases aligning to TRBD1. This clonotype originated in an adult woman with Graves' disease, either hyperthyroidism or ophthalmopathy (not recorded which). Here the CDR3 reads CASSSGTGVGNQPQHF. The CDR3 DNA reads as TGCGCCAGCAGCTCGGGGACAGGGGTCGGCAATCAGCCCCAGCATTTT.